The clone carrying this TCR beta chain was seen repeatedly, ten times or more. The target antigen is unknown. Investigators prepared the TCR beta libraries by applying iRepertoire HTBI primers and Arm-PCR of CDR3 regions. TCRdb processed the multiplex PCR reads anew with MiXCR; each CDR3 protein has one entry. The table records 400,000 to 550,000 distinct CDR3 sequences, about a sixth of them present only once. This sample was taken from a study of regulatory T cells in long-lasting Graves disease. V lost 5 bases and J lost 7, with 17 bases in between. Germline V gene sequence: CDR1 SGHTA, CDR2 FQGNSA. The CDR3 is 14 residues long. Time point reported: newly diagnosed GD, antithyroid drugs for less than 3 months. PBMCs provided the RNA from which the TCR library was made. Overall study findings and caveats: TCR diversity was lower in persistent than newly diagnosed Graves' disease. Small sample size may have lowered accuracy.

This sample also appeared in a second study, on T cells in Graves' hyperthyroidism and ophthalmopathy.

The chain employs TRBV7-2 and TRBJ2-5; D is possibly TRBD2 (6 bases). Sequences were derived from peripheral blood mononuclear cells (PBMCs), sampled at new diagnosis, from a patient treated with antithyroid drugs. The receptor was isolated from a woman younger than 35 with Graves disease. CDR3 bases: TGTGCCAGCAGCCACCGGGAATTAGCGGCGACCCAGTACTTC. It translates to CASSHRELAATQYF.